This TCR beta chain was retrieved from a study of T cells after yellow fever vaccination. TCRdb redid the calling of the 5' RACE reads with MiXCR, one entry per CDR3 protein. The top ten hold 19% of the sample, which has about 320,000 distinct CDR3 sequences, approximately 4% seen once. The germline gives CDR1 SGHRS, CDR2 YFSETQ. V lost 3 bases and J lost 6; bases outside the gene matches: 5. The CDR3 sequence is 15 residues long. This receptor was taken from a young man who received the YFV17D yellow fever vaccine. The specimen was PBMCs, collected 15 days after the yellow fever booster vaccination. This rearrangement joins TRBV5-1 to TRBJ2-4, with 11 nucleotides matching TRBD2. This CDR3 is CASSSPGTSGNIQYF. The CDR3, as DNA: TGCGCCAGCAGCTCCCCCGGGACTAGCGGAAACATTCAGTACTTC.